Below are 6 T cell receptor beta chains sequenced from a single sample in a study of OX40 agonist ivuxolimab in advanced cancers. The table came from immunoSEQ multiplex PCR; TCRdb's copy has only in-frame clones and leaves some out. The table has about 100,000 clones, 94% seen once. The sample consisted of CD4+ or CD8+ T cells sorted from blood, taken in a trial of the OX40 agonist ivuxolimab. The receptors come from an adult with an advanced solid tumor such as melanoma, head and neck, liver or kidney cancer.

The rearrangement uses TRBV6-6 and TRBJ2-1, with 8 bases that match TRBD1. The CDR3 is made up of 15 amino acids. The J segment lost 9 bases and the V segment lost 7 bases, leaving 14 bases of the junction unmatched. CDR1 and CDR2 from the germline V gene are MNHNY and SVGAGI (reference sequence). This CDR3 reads CASTRGQGKSGEQFF. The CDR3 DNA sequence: TGTGCCAGCACTCGCGGACAGGGTAAAAGCGGTGAGCAGTTCTTC.

CDR3 coding DNA: TGTGCTAGTGGTAGAGCGAGCTCTGGAAACACCATATATTTT. It encodes CASGRASSGNTIYF. The rearrangement uses TRBV12-5 and TRBJ1-3, with D hard to call. CDR1 is LGHNT and CDR2 is FRNRAP in the germline V gene. With 5 bases removed from V and 0 bases from J, the gap between germline ends came to 8 bases. The CDR3 has 14 residues.

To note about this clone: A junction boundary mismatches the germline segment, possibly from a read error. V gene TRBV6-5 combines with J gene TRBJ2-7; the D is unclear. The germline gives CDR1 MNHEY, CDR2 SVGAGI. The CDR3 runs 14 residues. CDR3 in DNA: TGTGCCAGCAGTTTGGGGAAAAGGACCTACGGGCAGTACTTC. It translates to CASSLGKRTYGQYF.

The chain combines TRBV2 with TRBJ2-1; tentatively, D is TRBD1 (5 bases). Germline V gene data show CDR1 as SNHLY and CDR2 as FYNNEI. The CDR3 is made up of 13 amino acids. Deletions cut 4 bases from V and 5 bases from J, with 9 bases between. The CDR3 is CASSVLTDNEQFF. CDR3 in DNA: TGTGCCAGCAGTGTACTGACAGACAATGAGCAGTTCTTC.

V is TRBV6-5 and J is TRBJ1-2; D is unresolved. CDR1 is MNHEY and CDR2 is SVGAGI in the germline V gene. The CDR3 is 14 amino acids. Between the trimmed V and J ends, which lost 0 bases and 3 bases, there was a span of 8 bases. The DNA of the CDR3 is TGTGCCAGCAGTTACTCCGGCAGATACTATGGCTACACCTTC. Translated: CASSYSGRYYGYTF.

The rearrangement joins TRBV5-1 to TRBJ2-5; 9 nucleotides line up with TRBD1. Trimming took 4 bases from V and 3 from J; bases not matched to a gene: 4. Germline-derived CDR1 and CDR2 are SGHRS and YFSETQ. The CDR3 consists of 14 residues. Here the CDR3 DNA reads TGCGCCAGCAGCGTGGACAGGGGAGAAGAGACCCAGTACTTC. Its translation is CASSVDRGEETQYF.